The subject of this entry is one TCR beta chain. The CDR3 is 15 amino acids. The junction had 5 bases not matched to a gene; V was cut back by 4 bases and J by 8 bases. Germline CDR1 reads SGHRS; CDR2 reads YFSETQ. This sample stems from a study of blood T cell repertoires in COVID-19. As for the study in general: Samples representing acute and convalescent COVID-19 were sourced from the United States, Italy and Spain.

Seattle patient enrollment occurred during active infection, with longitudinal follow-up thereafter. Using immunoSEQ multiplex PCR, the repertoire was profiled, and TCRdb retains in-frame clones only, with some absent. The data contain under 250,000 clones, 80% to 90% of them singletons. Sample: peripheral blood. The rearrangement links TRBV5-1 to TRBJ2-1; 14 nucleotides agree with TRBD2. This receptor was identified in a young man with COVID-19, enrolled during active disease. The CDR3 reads CASSEGLAGVHEQFF. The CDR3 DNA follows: TGCGCCAGCAGCGAGGGACTAGCGGGAGTACATGAGCAGTTCTTC.